This paragraph reports one T cell receptor (beta chain). The data were taken from a study of blood T cell repertoires in COVID-19. About the research overall: T cells, B-cell-depleted T cells, or PBMCs provided the cDNA or gDNA that served as material.

In the authors' methods: Amplification of reference gene primers was used by the study to estimate nucleated cell counts. Sequencing was performed with immunoSEQ multiplex PCR; in TCRdb, only in-frame clones are kept and a portion is missing. V and J calls plus clone size are reproduced from that table; the DNA served to infer D and trimming. The table has 60,000 to 70,000 clones, less than 85% seen once. CDR3 length equals 15 residues. Germline V gene lookup returns CDR1 SGHRS and CDR2 YFSETQ. V lost 5 bases to trimming and J lost 0 bases, with 11 bases between them. The rearrangement links TRBV5-1 to TRBJ1-4, with a tentative D call TRBD1 (5 bases). The origin of this receptor is a man aged 60 to 75 with acute or convalescent COVID-19. The source material was peripheral blood. The CDR3 here is CASSNQGSTNEKLFF. CDR3 DNA: TGCGCCAGCAGTAACCAGGGTTCAACTAATGAAAAACTGTTTTTT.